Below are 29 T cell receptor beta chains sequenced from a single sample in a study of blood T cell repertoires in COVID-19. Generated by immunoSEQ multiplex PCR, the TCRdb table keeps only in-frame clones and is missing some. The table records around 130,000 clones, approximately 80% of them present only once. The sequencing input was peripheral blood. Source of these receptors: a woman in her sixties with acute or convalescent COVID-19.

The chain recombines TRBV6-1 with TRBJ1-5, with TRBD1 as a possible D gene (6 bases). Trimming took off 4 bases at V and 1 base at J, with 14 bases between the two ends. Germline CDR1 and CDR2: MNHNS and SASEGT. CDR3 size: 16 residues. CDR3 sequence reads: CASSAGHRVSNQPQHF. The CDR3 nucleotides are TGTGCCAGCAGTGCCGGGCACAGGGTGAGCAATCAGCCCCAGCATTTT.

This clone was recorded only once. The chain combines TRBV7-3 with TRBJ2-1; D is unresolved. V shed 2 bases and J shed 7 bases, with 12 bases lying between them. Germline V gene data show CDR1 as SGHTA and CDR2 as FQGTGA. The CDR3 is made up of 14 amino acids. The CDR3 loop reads CASSLAVPGNEQFF. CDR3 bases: TGTGCCAGCAGCTTAGCGGTACCGGGTAATGAGCAGTTCTTC.

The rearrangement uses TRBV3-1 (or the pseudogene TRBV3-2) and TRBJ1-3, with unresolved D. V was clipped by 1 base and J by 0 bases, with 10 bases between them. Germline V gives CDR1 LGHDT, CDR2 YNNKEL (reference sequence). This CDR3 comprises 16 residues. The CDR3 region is CASSQGSVVSGNTIYF. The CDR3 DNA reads TGTGCCAGCAGCCAAGGTTCGGTGGTCTCTGGAAACACCATATATTTT.

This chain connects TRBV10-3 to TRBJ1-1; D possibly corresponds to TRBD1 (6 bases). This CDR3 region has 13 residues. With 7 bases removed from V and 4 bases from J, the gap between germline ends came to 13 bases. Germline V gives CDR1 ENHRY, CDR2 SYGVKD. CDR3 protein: CAITYGGATEAFF. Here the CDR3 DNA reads TGTGCCATCACCTATGGGGGGGCCACTGAAGCTTTCTTT.

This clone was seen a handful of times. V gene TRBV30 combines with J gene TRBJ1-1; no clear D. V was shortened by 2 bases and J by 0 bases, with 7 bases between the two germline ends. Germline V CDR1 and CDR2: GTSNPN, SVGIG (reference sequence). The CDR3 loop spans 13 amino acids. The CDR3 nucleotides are TGTGCCTGGAGTCGACAAATGAACACTGAAGCTTTCTTT. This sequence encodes CAWSRQMNTEAFF.

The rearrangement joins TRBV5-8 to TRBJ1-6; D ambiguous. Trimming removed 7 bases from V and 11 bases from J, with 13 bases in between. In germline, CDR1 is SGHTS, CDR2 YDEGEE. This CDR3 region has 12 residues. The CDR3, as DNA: TGTGCCAGCCGAGGTCGGGGTCCACCCCTCCACTTT. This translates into CASRGRGPPLHF.

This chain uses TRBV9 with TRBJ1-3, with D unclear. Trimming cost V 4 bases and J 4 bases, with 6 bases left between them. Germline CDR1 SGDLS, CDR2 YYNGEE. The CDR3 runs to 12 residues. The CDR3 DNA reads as TGTGCCAGCAGCCCTCAGGGAAACACCATATATTTT. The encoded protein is CASSPQGNTIYF.

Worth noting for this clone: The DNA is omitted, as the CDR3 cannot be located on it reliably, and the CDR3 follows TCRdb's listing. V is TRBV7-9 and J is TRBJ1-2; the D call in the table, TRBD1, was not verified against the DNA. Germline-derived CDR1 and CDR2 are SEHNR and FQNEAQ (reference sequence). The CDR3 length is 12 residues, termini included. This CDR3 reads CASSLGVGQGTF.

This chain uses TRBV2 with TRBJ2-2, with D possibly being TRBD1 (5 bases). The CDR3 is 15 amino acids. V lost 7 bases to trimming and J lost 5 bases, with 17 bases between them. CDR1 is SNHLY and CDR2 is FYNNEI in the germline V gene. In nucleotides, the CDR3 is TGTGCCAGCATGGTTAGTCAGGGTTTGACCGGGGAGCTGTTTTTT. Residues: CASMVSQGLTGELFF.

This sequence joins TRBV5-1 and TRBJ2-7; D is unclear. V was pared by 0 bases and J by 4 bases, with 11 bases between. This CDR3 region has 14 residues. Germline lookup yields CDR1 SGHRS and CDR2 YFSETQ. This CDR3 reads CASSLVASRYEQYV. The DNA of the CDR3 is TGCGCCAGCAGCTTGGTAGCCAGCCGTTACGAGCAGTACGTC.

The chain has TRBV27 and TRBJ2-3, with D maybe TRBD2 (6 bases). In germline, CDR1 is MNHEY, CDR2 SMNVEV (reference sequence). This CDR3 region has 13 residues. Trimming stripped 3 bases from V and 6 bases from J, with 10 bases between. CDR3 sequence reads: CASSFLGGDTQYF. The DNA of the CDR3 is TGTGCCAGCAGTTTCCTAGGAGGGGATACGCAGTATTTT.

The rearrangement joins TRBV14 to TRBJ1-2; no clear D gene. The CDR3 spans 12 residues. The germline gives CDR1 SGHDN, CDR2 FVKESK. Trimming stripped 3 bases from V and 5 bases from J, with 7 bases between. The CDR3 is CASSQREYGYTF. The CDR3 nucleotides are TGTGCCAGCAGCCAGAGGGAATATGGCTACACCTTC.

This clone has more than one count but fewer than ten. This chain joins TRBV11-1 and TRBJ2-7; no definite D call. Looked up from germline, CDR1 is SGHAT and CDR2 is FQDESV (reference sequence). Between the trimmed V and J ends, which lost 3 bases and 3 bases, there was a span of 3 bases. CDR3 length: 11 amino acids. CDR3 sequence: CASSFHYEQYF. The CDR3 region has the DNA TGTGCCAGCAGCTTTCACTACGAGCAGTACTTC.

The CDR3 sequence is CASKTALGNTIYF. CDR3 nucleotide sequence: TGTGCCAGCAAAACAGCCTTGGGAAACACCATATATTTT. V gene TRBV6-5 combines with J gene TRBJ1-3; D call uncertain. V lost 7 bases to trimming and J lost 4 bases, with 11 bases between them. CDR3 size: 13 residues. Germline loops: CDR1 MNHEY, CDR2 SVGAGI.

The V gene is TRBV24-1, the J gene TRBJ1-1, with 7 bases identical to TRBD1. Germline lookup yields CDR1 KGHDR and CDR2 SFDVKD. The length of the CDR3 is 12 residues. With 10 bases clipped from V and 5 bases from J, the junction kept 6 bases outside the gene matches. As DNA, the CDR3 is TGTGCCACTCGCTCGACAGGGACTGAAGCTTTCTTT. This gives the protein CATRSTGTEAFF.

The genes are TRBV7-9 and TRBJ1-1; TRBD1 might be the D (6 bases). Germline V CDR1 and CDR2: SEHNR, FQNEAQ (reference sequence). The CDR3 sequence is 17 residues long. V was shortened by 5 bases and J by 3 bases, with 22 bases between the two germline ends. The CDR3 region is CASSPIQGSRVDTEAFF. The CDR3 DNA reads TGTGCCAGCAGCCCTATACAGGGCAGTCGGGTAGACACTGAAGCTTTCTTT.

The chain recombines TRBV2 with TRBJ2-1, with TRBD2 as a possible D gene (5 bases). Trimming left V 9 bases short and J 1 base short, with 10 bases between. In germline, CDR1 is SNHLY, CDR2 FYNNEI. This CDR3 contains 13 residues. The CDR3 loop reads CASRTSSYNEQFF. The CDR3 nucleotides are TGTGCCAGTCGGACTTCATCCTACAATGAGCAGTTCTTC.

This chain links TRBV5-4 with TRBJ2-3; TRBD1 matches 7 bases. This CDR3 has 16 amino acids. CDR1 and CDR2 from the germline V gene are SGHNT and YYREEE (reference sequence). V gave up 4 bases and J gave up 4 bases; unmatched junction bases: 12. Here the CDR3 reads CASSLRTGESADTQYF. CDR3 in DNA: TGTGCCAGCAGCCTAAGAACAGGGGAATCCGCAGATACGCAGTATTTT. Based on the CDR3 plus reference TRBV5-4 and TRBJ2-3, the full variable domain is ETGVTQSPTHLIKTRGQQVTLRCSSQSGHNTVSWYQQALGQGPQFIFQYYREEENGRGNFPPRFSGLQFPNYSSELNVNALELDDSALYLCASSLRTGESADTQYFGPGTRLTVL.

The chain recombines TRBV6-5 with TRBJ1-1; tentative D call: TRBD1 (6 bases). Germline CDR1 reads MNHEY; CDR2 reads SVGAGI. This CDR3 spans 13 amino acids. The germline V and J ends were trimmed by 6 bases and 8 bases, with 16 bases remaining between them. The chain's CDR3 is CASSVFEGTEAFF. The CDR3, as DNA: TGTGCCAGCAGCGTCTTTGAGGGGACAGAAGCTTTCTTT.

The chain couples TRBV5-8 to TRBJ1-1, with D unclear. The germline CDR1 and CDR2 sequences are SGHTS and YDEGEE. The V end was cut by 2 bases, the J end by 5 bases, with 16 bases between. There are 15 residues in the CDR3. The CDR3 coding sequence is TGTGCCAGCAGCTTCCTTCTGCAGAGAGGGACTGAAGCTTTCTTT. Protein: CASSFLLQRGTEAFF.

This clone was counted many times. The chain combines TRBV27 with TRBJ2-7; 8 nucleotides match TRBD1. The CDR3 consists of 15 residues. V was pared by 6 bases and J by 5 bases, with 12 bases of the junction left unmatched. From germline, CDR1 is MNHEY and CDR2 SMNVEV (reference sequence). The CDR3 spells CASRVYGQGDNEQYF. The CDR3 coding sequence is TGTGCCAGCAGGGTGTACGGACAGGGAGATAACGAGCAGTACTTC.

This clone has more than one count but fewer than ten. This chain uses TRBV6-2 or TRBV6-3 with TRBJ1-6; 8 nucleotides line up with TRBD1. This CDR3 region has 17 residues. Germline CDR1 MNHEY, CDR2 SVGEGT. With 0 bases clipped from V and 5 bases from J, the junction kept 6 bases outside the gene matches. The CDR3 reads CASSYSRDRTNNSPLHF. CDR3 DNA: TGTGCCAGCAGTTACTCCCGGGACAGGACCAATAATTCACCCCTCCACTTT.

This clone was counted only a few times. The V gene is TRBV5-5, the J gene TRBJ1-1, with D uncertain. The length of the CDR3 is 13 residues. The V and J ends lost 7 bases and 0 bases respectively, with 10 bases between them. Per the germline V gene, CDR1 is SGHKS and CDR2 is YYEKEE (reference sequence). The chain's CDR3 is CASRLGVNTEAFF. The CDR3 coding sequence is TGTGCCAGCCGACTCGGGGTGAACACTGAAGCTTTCTTT.

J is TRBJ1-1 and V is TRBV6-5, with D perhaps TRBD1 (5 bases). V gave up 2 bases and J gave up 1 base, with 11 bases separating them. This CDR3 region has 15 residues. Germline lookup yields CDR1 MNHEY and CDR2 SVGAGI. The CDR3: CASSYGITGNTEAFF. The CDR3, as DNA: TGTGCCAGCAGTTACGGGATAACAGGGAACACTGAAGCTTTCTTT.

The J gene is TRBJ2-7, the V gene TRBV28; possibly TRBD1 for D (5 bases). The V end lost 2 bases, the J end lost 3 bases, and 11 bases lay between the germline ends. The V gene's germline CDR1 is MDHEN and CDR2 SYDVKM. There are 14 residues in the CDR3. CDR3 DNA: TGTGCCAGCAGTTTACGAGGACATATCTACGAGCAGTACTTC. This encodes CASSLRGHIYEQYF.

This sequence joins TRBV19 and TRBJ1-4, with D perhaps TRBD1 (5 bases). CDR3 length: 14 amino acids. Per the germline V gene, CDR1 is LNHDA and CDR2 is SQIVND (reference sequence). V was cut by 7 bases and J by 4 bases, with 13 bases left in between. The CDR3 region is CASTQQALNEKLFF. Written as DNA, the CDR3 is TGTGCCAGTACCCAACAGGCCCTTAATGAAAAACTGTTTTTT.

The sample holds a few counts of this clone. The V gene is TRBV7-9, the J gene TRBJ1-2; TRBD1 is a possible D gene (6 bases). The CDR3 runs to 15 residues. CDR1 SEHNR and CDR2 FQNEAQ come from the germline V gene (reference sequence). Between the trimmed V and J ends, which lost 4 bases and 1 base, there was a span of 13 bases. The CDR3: CASSSGTSVNYGYTF. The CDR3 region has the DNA TGTGCCAGCAGCTCCGGGACATCTGTTAACTATGGCTACACCTTC.

CDR3 nucleotide sequence: TGTGCCAGCAGTGAGGGGAGCTCCTATAATTCACCCCTCCACTTT. As protein: CASSEGSSYNSPLHF. The gene calls are TRBV6-1 and TRBJ1-6; no firm D call. The V gene lost 3 bases and the J gene lost 0 bases, with 6 bases spanning the gap. Germline CDR1 is MNHNS and CDR2 is SASEGT. The CDR3 contains 15 residues.

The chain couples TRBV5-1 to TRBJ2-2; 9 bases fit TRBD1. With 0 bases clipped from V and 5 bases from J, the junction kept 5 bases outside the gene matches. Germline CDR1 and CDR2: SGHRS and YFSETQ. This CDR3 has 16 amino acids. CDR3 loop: CASSLADRGGTGELFF. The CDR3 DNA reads TGCGCCAGCAGCTTGGCGGACAGGGGTGGTACCGGGGAGCTGTTTTTT.